This T cell receptor (beta chain) was recorded in a study of T cells after yellow fever vaccination. Germline V gene sequence: CDR1 DFQATT, CDR2 SNEGSKA (reference sequence). This CDR3 region has 12 residues. The ends were cut back, 3 bases at V and 4 bases at J, with 9 bases in the middle. This clonotype was seen ten or more times. The antigen is undetermined. General observations from the study: Clones from primary vaccination mostly reappeared after the booster (about 97% CD4, just over 85% CD8). Overall, a small share of clonotypes was seen in both CD4 and CD8 compartments.

Template switching with 5'RACE generated the TCR cDNA and added a universal primer site and UMIs. TCRdb used MiXCR to reprocess the 5' RACE reads, holding one entry per CDR3 protein. The sample lists a few hundred thousand distinct CDR3 sequences, roughly 7.5% occurring once. The sequences come from PBMCs, collected roughly 46 days after the first yellow fever vaccination. The sequence was collected from a young man who received the YFV17D yellow fever vaccine. This sequence joins TRBV20-1 and TRBJ1-2; no clear D. CDR3 coding DNA: TGCAGTGCTAGTGTCGACACCTATGGCTACACCTTC. It encodes CSASVDTYGYTF.